A single sample gave rise to the 16 T cell receptor beta chains below, sequenced in a study of T cell responses to AZD1222 COVID-19 vaccine. The table came from immunoSEQ multiplex PCR; TCRdb's copy has only in-frame clones and leaves some out. The sample lists 180,000 or so clones; around 90% were seen once. The sequencing used peripheral blood, collected 28 days after the second AZD1222 dose. These receptors came from an adult who received the AZD1222 COVID-19 vaccine.

This clone has a single count. This chain links TRBV10-3 with TRBJ2-3, with D possibly being TRBD1 (6 bases). This CDR3 spans 13 amino acids. Germline-derived CDR1 and CDR2 are ENHRY and SYGVKD. Trimming pared 5 bases from V and 1 base from J, leaving 7 bases between. Here the CDR3 DNA reads TGTGCCATCAGTCGGACAGGCACAGATACGCAGTATTTT. The encoded protein is CAISRTGTDTQYF.

In this sample, this clone turned up a few times. The V and J genes are TRBV27 and TRBJ1-5; no clear D. The V gene's germline CDR1 is MNHEY and CDR2 SMNVEV (reference sequence). Trimming shortened V by 6 bases and J by 3 bases, and 9 bases separated the two germline ends. This CDR3 region has 13 residues. In DNA form, the CDR3 reads TGTGCCAGCAGGCACCTACCCAATCAGCCCCAGCATTTT. Amino acid sequence: CASRHLPNQPQHF.

This chain uses TRBV4-2 with TRBJ1-4; D is ambiguous. Looked up from germline, CDR1 is LGHNA and CDR2 is YNFKEQ. Trimming took off 0 bases at V and 10 bases at J, with 3 bases between the two ends. There are 11 residues in the CDR3. The CDR3 spells CASSQDGKLFF. CDR3 DNA: TGTGCCAGCAGCCAAGACGGAAAACTGTTTTTT.

This chain connects TRBV7-6 to TRBJ2-5, with 8 bases identical to TRBD1. This CDR3 is built from 15 residues. Germline CDR1 SGHVS, CDR2 FNYEAQ. V shed 0 bases, J shed 3 bases, and the junction held 3 bases outside the gene matches. The CDR3 DNA sequence: TGTGCCAGCAGCTTAGCGACAGGGGCAGAAGAGACCCAGTACTTC. Protein: CASSLATGAEETQYF.

The CDR3 sequence: CASNPREGRYEQYF. CDR3 coding DNA: TGTGCCAGCAATCCCCGGGAGGGCCGGTACGAGCAGTACTTC. The rearrangement uses TRBV28 and TRBJ2-7, with 8 bases that match TRBD2. The CDR3 is 14 residues long. Germline assignment: CDR1 MDHEN and CDR2 SYDVKM. V lost 7 bases and J lost 4; bases outside the gene matches: 9.

The gene calls are TRBV6-5 and TRBJ1-1; possible D gene TRBD1, 5 bases. Germline V gene sequence: CDR1 MNHEY, CDR2 SVGAGI. V lost 6 bases to trimming and J lost 0 bases, with 11 bases between them. The CDR3 contains 14 residues. As DNA, the CDR3 is TGTGCCAGCAGCTTTGGGACGGTGAACACTGAAGCTTTCTTT. This sequence encodes CASSFGTVNTEAFF.

This chain joins TRBV25-1 and TRBJ1-5, with TRBD1 identical over 7 bases. The trim removed 6 bases at V and 5 bases at J, leaving 7 bases unmatched. The CDR3 covers 14 residues. Per germline, CDR1 MGHDK and CDR2 SYGVNS. CDR3 amino acids: CASRAPGQYQPQHF. DNA for the CDR3: TGTGCCAGCAGGGCCCCGGGACAGTATCAGCCCCAGCATTTT. The full variable domain, its missing parts supplied by reference TRBV25-1 and TRBJ1-5, is EADIYQTPRYLVIGTGKKITLECSQTMGHDKMYWYQQDPGMELHLIHYSYGVNSTEKGDLSSESTVSRIRTEHFPLTLESARPSHTSQYLCASRAPGQYQPQHFGDGTRLSIL.

This chain uses TRBV24-1 with TRBJ2-7; tentatively, D is TRBD1 (6 bases). Deletions cut 2 bases from V and 8 bases from J, with 21 bases between. In germline, CDR1 is KGHDR, CDR2 SFDVKD. The CDR3 has 16 residues. CDR3 DNA sequence: TGTGCCACCAGTGATTATGCAGGGGAAGGGCTACGAAAGCAGTACTTC. Translation: CATSDYAGEGLRKQYF.

The chain links TRBV6-2 or TRBV6-3 to TRBJ2-3, with TRBD1 matching 11 bases. The junction had 8 bases not matched to a gene; V was cut back by 0 bases and J by 3 bases. CDR1 and CDR2 from the germline V gene are MNHEY and SVGEGT. This CDR3 region has 18 residues. The CDR3 DNA reads as TGTGCCAGCAGTTACTCCAGGACAGGGGGCGGTAGTACAGATACGCAGTATTTT. Protein product: CASSYSRTGGGSTDTQYF.

The DNA of the CDR3 is TGTGCCAGCAGCCCCCTAGCAGATACGCAGTATTTT. Encoded protein: CASSPLADTQYF. This chain links TRBV3-1 (or the pseudogene TRBV3-2) with TRBJ2-3; D gene ambiguous. CDR1 LGHDT and CDR2 YNNKEL come from the germline V gene (reference sequence). Trimming pared 4 bases from V and 4 bases from J, leaving 6 bases between. This CDR3 is built from 12 residues.

The chain is built from TRBV7-3 and TRBJ2-3; D possibly corresponds to TRBD1 (6 bases). Germline V CDR1 and CDR2: SGHTA, FQGTGA. Trimming removed 5 bases at V and 1 base at J, with 13 bases between. The CDR3 loop spans 15 amino acids. CDR3 region: CASSTQTGGTDTQYF. The CDR3 DNA is TGTGCCAGCAGCACACAGACAGGCGGCACAGATACGCAGTATTTT.

This chain joins TRBV5-6 and TRBJ1-4; a weak D match, TRBD1 (5 bases). Trimming cost V 0 bases and J 4 bases, with 22 bases left between them. Germline lookup yields CDR1 SGHDT and CDR2 YYEEEE. The CDR3 spans 19 residues. The CDR3 spells CASSLALGTGRFGNEKLFF. CDR3 in DNA: TGTGCCAGCAGCTTGGCCCTCGGGACGGGGCGGTTTGGTAATGAAAAACTGTTTTTT.

The chain carries TRBV10-1 and TRBJ2-1; 8 bases are a match to TRBD2. CDR1 and CDR2 (germline): WNHNN, SYGVQD (reference sequence). With 3 bases clipped from V and 7 bases from J, the junction kept 8 bases outside the gene matches. This CDR3 is built from 15 residues. The CDR3 DNA reads as TGCGCCAGCAGTGACTCGGGACTAGGGTGGAATGAGCAGTTCTTC. Its translation: CASSDSGLGWNEQFF.

V usage is TRBV24-1 and J usage is TRBJ2-2; tentatively, D is TRBD2 (6 bases). Per germline, CDR1 KGHDR and CDR2 SFDVKD. Between the trimmed V and J ends, which lost 3 bases and 1 base, there was a span of 11 bases. This CDR3 is built from 16 residues. The CDR3: CATSDVGGVNTGELFF. The CDR3 bases are TGTGCCACCAGTGATGTCGGAGGGGTGAACACCGGGGAGCTGTTTTTT.

This chain joins TRBV11-3 and TRBJ1-6; possible D gene TRBD1, 6 bases. Germline CDR1 reads SGHNT; CDR2 reads YENEEA. Trimming cost V 1 base and J 7 bases, with 8 bases left between them. This CDR3 has 14 amino acids. CDR3 in amino acids: CASSLGTDNSPLHF. CDR3 DNA: TGTGCCAGCAGCTTAGGGACAGACAATTCACCCCTCCACTTT.

The J gene is TRBJ2-1, the V gene TRBV11-3; TRBD2 aligns across 10 bases. The CDR3 has 18 residues. V trimming: 0 bases; J trimming: 8 bases; junction bases outside the gene matches: 13. The germline gives CDR1 SGHNT, CDR2 YENEEA. The CDR3 sequence: CASSLDGLAGGGLYEQFF. CDR3 DNA: TGTGCCAGCAGCTTAGATGGCTTAGCGGGAGGTGGGTTGTATGAGCAGTTCTTC.